Listed below are T cell receptor beta chains from one sample, sequenced in a study of PD-1 blockade in mismatch repair-deficient tumors. TCRdb's copy holds only in-frame clones and misses some; the assay was immunoSEQ multiplex PCR. The sample includes roughly 80,000 clones, about 85% of them seen just once. The sequences come from peripheral blood, collected 12 weeks after starting pembrolizumab. The receptors derive from an adult with mismatch repair-deficient cancer. CDR3s include the opening cysteine and the closing phenylalanine or tryptophan. D genes are given only for firm matches. Size values are once, few and many counts, or a class for expanded clones, and some rows have none.

J: TRBJ2-1
D: TRBD2
length: 16
V: TRBV10-3
size: .
CDR3: CAISAGEVNRGNEQFF
DNA: TGTGCCATCTCAGCGGGAGAGGTTAACCGGGGCAATGAGCAGTTCTTC

J: TRBJ1-2
D: TRBD1
length: 15
V: TRBV7-9
size: .
CDR3: CASSLPDRGSNGYTF
DNA: TGTGCCAGCAGCCTACCTGACAGGGGTAGTAATGGCTACACCTTC

J: TRBJ1-1
D: TRBD1
length: 16
V: TRBV27
size: .
CDR3: CASSPGGLGGWTEAFF
DNA: TGTGCCAGCAGTCCAGGGGGCCTCGGGGGGTGGACTGAAGCTTTCTTT

J: TRBJ2-7
D: .
length: 12
V: TRBV5-4
size: .
CDR3: CASSADGREQYF
DNA: TGTGCCAGCAGCGCCGACGGGCGCGAGCAGTACTTC

J: TRBJ1-2
D: TRBD1
length: 14
V: TRBV7-3
size: .
CDR3: CASSLSGTGDGYTF
DNA: TGTGCCAGCAGCTTAAGCGGGACAGGGGATGGCTACACCTTC

J: TRBJ2-3
D: TRBD2
length: 17
V: TRBV7-3
size: .
CDR3: CASSLGTSGRARDTQYF
DNA: TGTGCCAGCAGCTTGGGCACTAGCGGGAGGGCCCGAGATACGCAGTATTTT

J: TRBJ2-7
D: TRBD2
length: 14
V: TRBV9
size: .
CDR3: CASSVTPREGEQYF
DNA: TGTGCCAGCAGCGTCACTCCAAGGGAGGGCGAGCAGTACTTC

J: TRBJ2-3
D: TRBD1
length: 15
V: TRBV5-4
size: .
CDR3: CASSSRTGGANTQYF
DNA: TGTGCCAGCAGTTCCCGGACAGGGGGCGCGAATACGCAGTATTTT

J: TRBJ1-3
D: .
length: 14
V: TRBV10-3
size: .
CDR3: CAISGRSSGNTIYF
DNA: TGTGCCATCAGTGGTCGGAGCTCTGGAAACACCATATATTTT

J: TRBJ2-7
D: .
length: 12
V: TRBV11-2
size: .
CDR3: CASSPGTYEQYF
DNA: TGTGCCAGCAGTCCAGGGACCTACGAGCAGTACTTC

J: TRBJ2-7
D: TRBD1
length: 13
V: TRBV27
size: few
CDR3: CASSWGTGREQYF
DNA: TGTGCCAGCAGTTGGGGGACAGGGCGGGAGCAGTACTTC

J: TRBJ1-2
D: TRBD1
length: 13
V: TRBV6-5
size: .
CDR3: CASSYRDSYGYTF
DNA: TGTGCCAGCAGTTACAGGGACAGCTATGGCTACACCTTC

J: TRBJ2-7
D: TRBD1
length: 12
V: TRBV12-5
size: .
CDR3: CASGLPRTGIDF
DNA: TGTGCTAGTGGTTTGCCCCGGACAGGGATAGACTTC

J: TRBJ1-1
D: .
length: 10
V: TRBV29-1
size: .
CDR3: CSVARTEAFF
DNA: TGCAGCGTTGCGAGGACTGAAGCTTTCTTT

J: TRBJ1-1
D: .
length: 14
V: TRBV19
size: .
CDR3: CASRIGTMNTEAFF
DNA: TGTGCCAGTAGAATTGGGACTATGAACACTGAAGCTTTCTTT

J: TRBJ1-3
D: .
length: 16
V: TRBV5-1
size: .
CDR3: CASSLDPPRQGNTIYF
DNA: TGCGCCAGCAGCTTGGACCCGCCGAGACAAGGAAACACCATATATTTT

J: TRBJ2-5
D: TRBD1
length: 15
V: TRBV5-1
size: .
CDR3: CASSLLQGAGETQYF
DNA: TGCGCCAGCAGCTTACTACAGGGGGCCGGGGAGACCCAGTACTTC

J: TRBJ2-7
D: TRBD2
length: 16
V: TRBV6-6
size: .
CDR3: CASSYISGRAWNEQYF
DNA: TGTGCCAGCAGTTATATAAGCGGGAGGGCCTGGAACGAGCAGTACTTC

J: TRBJ1-3
D: .
length: 15
V: TRBV6-1
size: .
CDR3: CASSKTAYSGNTIYF
DNA: TGTGCCAGCAGTAAAACAGCTTACTCTGGAAACACCATATATTTT

J: TRBJ2-2
D: .
length: 17
V: TRBV7-2
size: .
CDR3: CASTYRPGTKRSGELFF
DNA: TGTGCCAGCACCTACAGACCCGGGACAAAACGGTCCGGGGAGCTGTTTTTT

J: TRBJ2-5
D: .
length: 12
V: TRBV7-2
size: .
CDR3: CASSFGQETQYF
DNA: TGTGCCAGCAGCTTCGGCCAAGAGACCCAGTACTTC

J: TRBJ2-5
D: .
length: 14
V: TRBV27
size: .
CDR3: CASSLKGGWETQYF
DNA: TGTGCCAGCAGTTTAAAGGGAGGATGGGAGACCCAGTACTTC

J: TRBJ2-3
D: .
length: 15
V: TRBV7-2
size: .
CDR3: CASSLEGEKGDTQYF
DNA: TGTGCCAGCAGCCTCGAGGGGGAGAAAGGAGATACGCAGTATTTT

J: TRBJ1-4
D: .
length: 14
V: TRBV12-1
size: few
CDR3: CASSATGSGEKLFF
DNA: TGTGCCAGCAGCGCAACAGGGTCCGGCGAAAAACTGTTTTTT

J: TRBJ2-7
D: .
length: 13
V: TRBV6-6
size: .
CDR3: CASSFDGHYEQYF
DNA: TGTGCCAGCAGTTTCGACGGACACTACGAGCAGTACTTC

J: TRBJ2-3
D: .
length: 13
V: TRBV7-9
size: .
CDR3: CASTEPSTDTQYF
DNA: TGTGCCAGCACGGAACCTAGCACAGATACGCAGTATTTT

J: TRBJ1-2
D: .
length: 14
V: TRBV7-2
size: .
CDR3: CASSLDNGPYGYTF
DNA: TGTGCCAGCAGCTTAGATAACGGTCCATATGGCTACACCTTC

J: TRBJ2-1
D: TRBD2
length: 18
V: TRBV7-3
size: .
CDR3: CASSLIRGLAQEDNEQFF
DNA: TGTGCCAGCAGCTTAATTAGGGGACTAGCGCAAGAGGACAATGAGCAGTTCTTC

J: TRBJ1-2
D: .
length: 12
V: TRBV29-1
size: .
CDR3: CSDRTANYGYTF
DNA: TGCAGCGACAGGACAGCTAACTATGGCTACACCTTC

J: TRBJ2-2
D: TRBD2
length: 16
V: TRBV7-3
size: .
CDR3: CASSASSGRKTGELFF
DNA: TGTGCCAGCAGCGCCTCTAGCGGGAGAAAGACCGGGGAGCTGTTTTTT

J: TRBJ1-1
D: TRBD1
length: 13
V: TRBV6-5
size: .
CDR3: CASSQGAGTEAFF
DNA: TGTGCCAGCAGCCAGGGGGCCGGCACTGAAGCTTTCTTT

J: TRBJ2-1
D: TRBD1
length: 14
V: TRBV6-1
size: .
CDR3: CASSGGTGNNEQFF
DNA: TGTGCCAGCAGTGGGGGGACAGGAAACAATGAGCAGTTCTTC

J: TRBJ2-3
D: TRBD2
length: 17
V: TRBV7-6
size: few
CDR3: CASSFRGTSGSTDTQYF
DNA: TGTGCCAGCAGCTTCCGAGGGACTAGCGGGAGCACAGATACGCAGTATTTT

J: TRBJ2-2
D: .
length: 17
V: TRBV4-3
size: .
CDR3: CASSQGHVASSTGELFF
DNA: TGCGCCAGCAGCCAAGGGCACGTAGCGTCGAGCACCGGGGAGCTGTTTTTT

J: TRBJ1-2
D: .
length: 14
V: TRBV6-5
size: .
CDR3: CASSYSNGAYGYTF
DNA: TGTGCCAGCAGTTACTCGAACGGGGCTTATGGCTACACCTTC

J: TRBJ2-2
D: TRBD2
length: 16
V: TRBV10-1
size: few
CDR3: CASFDSTSGTTGELFF
DNA: TGCGCCAGCTTCGACTCCACTAGCGGGACGACCGGGGAGCTGTTTTTT

J: TRBJ1-2
D: .
length: 15
V: TRBV10-3
size: .
CDR3: CAISESDGALRGYTF
DNA: TGTGCCATCAGTGAGTCGGACGGTGCCTTACGAGGCTACACCTTC

J: TRBJ1-5
D: .
length: 13
V: TRBV30
size: .
CDR3: CAWSVNLDQPQHF
DNA: TGTGCCTGGAGTGTAAACTTAGATCAGCCCCAGCATTTT

J: TRBJ1-2
D: .
length: 13
V: TRBV5-6
size: .
CDR3: CASSEGEYYGYTF
DNA: TGTGCCAGCAGCGAGGGGGAGTACTATGGCTACACCTTC

J: TRBJ2-1
D: .
length: 15
V: TRBV14
size: .
CDR3: CASSQGAPGWVEQFF
DNA: TGTGCCAGCAGCCAAGGGGCCCCAGGGTGGGTTGAGCAGTTCTTC

J: TRBJ2-1
D: .
length: 12
V: TRBV29-1
size: .
CDR3: CSVAGQGYEQFF
DNA: TGCAGCGTTGCCGGCCAGGGATATGAGCAGTTCTTC

J: TRBJ2-7
D: TRBD2
length: 16
V: TRBV7-9
size: .
CDR3: CASSAPGLAGGNEQYF
DNA: TGTGCCAGCAGCGCCCCGGGACTAGCGGGAGGAAACGAGCAGTACTTC

J: TRBJ2-7
D: TRBD1
length: 15
V: TRBV29-1
size: .
CDR3: CSVQKDRGTLYEQYF
DNA: TGCAGCGTTCAAAAAGACAGGGGCACCCTCTACGAGCAGTACTTC

J: TRBJ2-2
D: TRBD2
length: 16
V: TRBV5-4
size: .
CDR3: CASSLGLADNTGELFF
DNA: TGTGCCAGCAGCTTGGGACTAGCGGACAACACCGGGGAGCTGTTTTTT

J: TRBJ2-1
D: .
length: 13
V: TRBV7-3
size: .
CDR3: CASSSDNYNEQFF
DNA: TGTGCCAGCAGCTCGGACAACTACAATGAGCAGTTCTTC

J: TRBJ2-3
D: .
length: 16
V: TRBV5-4
size: .
CDR3: CASSLGPESSTDTQYF
DNA: TGTGCCAGCAGCTTGGGACCCGAGTCGAGCACAGATACGCAGTATTTT

J: TRBJ1-3
D: .
length: 16
V: TRBV7-6
size: .
CDR3: CASSLVPQSSGNTIYF
DNA: TGTGCCAGCAGCTTAGTCCCCCAGAGCTCTGGAAACACCATATATTTT